Each of the 24 T cell receptor beta chains below was sequenced from the same sample in a study of T cell responses to AZD1222 COVID-19 vaccine. Profiling relied on immunoSEQ multiplex PCR, and the TCRdb table lists in-frame clones only, not all of them. The sample has some 97,000 clones; 88% are singletons. The sample in question was peripheral blood, obtained on day 0 of AZD1222 vaccination. The receptors come from an adult in good health.

About this clone: The junction differs from germline at one of its ends, possibly a read error. The rearrangement joins TRBV28 to TRBJ1-2, with D unresolved. Germline lookup yields CDR1 MDHEN and CDR2 SYDVKM. This CDR3 comprises 18 residues. The CDR3 spells CASSPSGVGKNGNYGYTF. The DNA for the CDR3 is TGTGCCAGCAGTCCCTCGGGTGTAGGGAAAAATGGAAACTACGGCTACACCTTC.

The chain joins TRBV27 to TRBJ2-7; 8 positions match TRBD2. Germline CDR1 reads MNHEY; CDR2 reads SMNVEV (reference sequence). CDR3 length: 14 amino acids. V lost 5 bases and J lost 0; bases outside the gene matches: 3. CDR3 bases: TGTGCCAGCAGTGTAGCGGGGTACTCCTACGAGCAGTACTTC. Translation gives CASSVAGYSYEQYF.

The chain recombines TRBV7-9 with TRBJ2-3; 11 nucleotides agree with TRBD2. Germline trimming cut 2 bases from V and 5 bases from J; bases unmatched to any gene: 12. The CDR3 consists of 18 residues. Germline V gene lookup returns CDR1 SEHNR and CDR2 FQNEAQ (reference sequence). The CDR3 region has the DNA TGTGCCAGCAGCTTACTGGGTTCTAGCGGGAGGTTACGAGATACGCAGTATTTT. It is translated as CASSLLGSSGRLRDTQYF.

In its sample, this clone was seen a few times. CDR3 bases: TGTGCCAGCAGTTTCTTCGGGGACTTTTCACCCCTCCACTTT. It specifies CASSFFGDFSPLHF. The chain couples TRBV28 to TRBJ1-6, with D tentatively TRBD1 (5 bases). The CDR3 runs 14 residues. Germline CDR1 reads MDHEN; CDR2 reads SYDVKM. V lost 3 bases and J 9 bases, leaving 12 bases between the germline ends.

The chain couples TRBV9 to TRBJ1-2, with 9 bases aligning to TRBD1. This CDR3 comprises 15 residues. The germline CDR1 and CDR2 sequences are SGDLS and YYNGEE. Trimming cost V 3 bases and J 4 bases; bases outside gene matches: 7. The CDR3 bases are TGTGCCAGCAGCGATGCCGGGACAGGGATCTATGGCTACACCTTC. Translation gives CASSDAGTGIYGYTF.

The rearrangement uses TRBV10-3 and TRBJ2-3; the match to TRBD2 covers 11 bases. Trimming took 5 bases from V and 0 from J; bases not matched to a gene: 4. CDR3 length equals 16 residues. Germline V gene lookup returns CDR1 ENHRY and CDR2 SYGVKD. The CDR3 protein is CAISLRLAGSTDTQYF. The CDR3 nucleotides read TGTGCCATCAGTCTGAGACTAGCGGGAAGCACAGATACGCAGTATTTT.

The gene calls are TRBV11-2 and TRBJ2-7; D may be TRBD1 (5 bases). This CDR3 has 14 amino acids. V was shortened by 5 bases and J by 7 bases, with 18 bases between the two germline ends. Per germline, CDR1 SGHAT and CDR2 FQNNGV. The chain's CDR3 is CASSTDSTLWEQYF. In nucleotides, the CDR3 is TGTGCCAGCAGCACAGACAGTACCCTTTGGGAGCAGTACTTC.

V usage is TRBV3-1 (or the pseudogene TRBV3-2) and J usage is TRBJ1-2; D unresolved. Trimming took off 4 bases at V and 7 bases at J, with 13 bases between the two ends. This CDR3 contains 13 residues. Germline V gene lookup returns CDR1 LGHDT and CDR2 YNNKEL (reference sequence). In DNA form, the CDR3 reads TGTGCCAGCAGCCTTAGTGCGGGAGGTGGCTACACCTTC. Translation: CASSLSAGGGYTF.

Comment on this clone: Other DNA sequences in the same sample also yield this CDR3. The rearrangement joins TRBV11-2 to TRBJ2-1; D is ambiguous. The V end was cut by 4 bases, the J end by 7 bases, with 2 bases between. CDR3 length equals 10 residues. Germline V gives CDR1 SGHAT, CDR2 FQNNGV. The CDR3, as DNA: TGTGCCAGCAGCTCTAATGAGCAGTTCTTC. The encoded protein is CASSSNEQFF.

The chain recombines TRBV4-3 with TRBJ2-2; D tentatively reads TRBD1 or TRBD2 (5 bases each). V was cut by 0 bases and J by 8 bases, with 19 bases left in between. This CDR3 contains 17 residues. Germline V gene lookup returns CDR1 LGHNA and CDR2 YSLEER. As DNA, the CDR3 is TGCGCCAGCAGCCAAGATTGGGGGACGGGCCTCGGTGGGGAGCTGTTTTTT. Its translation: CASSQDWGTGLGGELFF.

In its sample, this clone was seen a few times. This chain uses TRBV4-3 with TRBJ2-7, with TRBD2 identical over 12 bases. The CDR3 length is 15 residues. The junction had 5 bases not matched to a gene; V was cut back by 4 bases and J by 4 bases. The germline CDR1 and CDR2 sequences are LGHNA and YSLEER. The CDR3 DNA follows: TGCGCCAGCAGCCCATCTAGCGGGAGGGCATACGAGCAGTACTTC. This sequence encodes CASSPSSGRAYEQYF.

The rearrangement links TRBV29-1 to TRBJ1-1, with D uncertain. The CDR3 extends over 10 amino acids. V lost 3 bases and J lost 9, with 8 bases in between. Germline CDR1 is SQVTM and CDR2 is ANQGSEA. CDR3 coding DNA: TGCAGCGTTGAGACAATTAAAGCTTTCTTT. It yields the protein CSVETIKAFF.

The chain recombines TRBV12-5 with TRBJ2-5, with TRBD2 matching over 13 bases. After removal of 2 bases from V and 5 bases from J, the junction contained 14 bases not matched to a gene. The CDR3 sequence is 19 residues long. Per the germline V gene, CDR1 is LGHNT and CDR2 is FRNRAP. CDR3 in amino acids: CASGLPILAGGPCEETQYF. CDR3 nucleotide sequence: TGTGCTAGTGGTTTGCCAATACTAGCGGGAGGGCCGTGTGAGGAGACCCAGTACTTC.

This chain uses TRBV28 with TRBJ1-5; the D is unclear. This CDR3 has 13 residues. V was clipped by 7 bases and J by 7 bases, with 14 bases between them. From germline, CDR1 is MDHEN and CDR2 SYDVKM. CDR3 sequence: CASNSQVLQPQHF. CDR3 DNA sequence: TGTGCCAGCAATTCCCAAGTTTTGCAGCCCCAGCATTTT.

The chain combines TRBV19 with TRBJ1-5; 10 bases are shared with TRBD1. Germline CDR1 reads LNHDA; CDR2 reads SQIVND (reference sequence). V shed 5 bases and J 0 bases; nucleotides not matched to a gene: 16. CDR3 length: 20 amino acids. The CDR3 loop is CASSQARGQGTKNSNQPQHF. CDR3 sequence (DNA): TGTGCCAGTAGTCAAGCAAGGGGACAGGGGACAAAAAATAGCAATCAGCCCCAGCATTTT.

V usage is TRBV12-3 or TRBV12-4 and J usage is TRBJ1-2; D call uncertain. The V end was cut by 6 bases, the J end by 0 bases, with 8 bases between. CDR3 length: 13 residues. DNA for the CDR3: TGTGCCAGCAGCCGGGCTTCTAACTATGGCTACACCTTC. Translating it yields CASSRASNYGYTF.

The chain recombines TRBV19 with TRBJ1-1; no definite D call. This CDR3 contains 13 residues. V lost 4 bases to trimming and J lost 9 bases, with 15 bases between them. CDR1 is LNHDA, CDR2 SQIVND, per germline (reference sequence). The CDR3 is CASSTSGADQAFF. Written as DNA, the CDR3 is TGTGCCAGTAGTACATCCGGAGCGGACCAAGCTTTCTTT.

This chain uses TRBV29-1 with TRBJ1-1; TRBD1 agrees at 9 bases. The ends lost 1 base at V and 4 bases at J; junction bases unmatched: 4. The CDR3 spans 14 residues. From germline, CDR1 is SQVTM and CDR2 ANQGSEA. Here the CDR3 DNA reads TGCAGCGTTGAAGTGACAGGGGGTACCACTGAAGCTTTCTTT. This translates into CSVEVTGGTTEAFF.

A single count supports this clone. The chain uses TRBV12-5 and TRBJ2-1; tentative D call: TRBD2 (6 bases). V lost 2 bases to trimming and J lost 5 bases, with 10 bases between them. Germline CDR1 LGHNT, CDR2 FRNRAP. CDR3 length equals 14 residues. CDR3 sequence (DNA): TGTGCTAGTGGTTTGATAGCGGCAAACAATGAGCAGTTCTTC. Residues: CASGLIAANNEQFF.

In its sample, this clone was seen once. CDR3 DNA sequence: TGCAGCGTTGAAGAAGGCGGGTTCGGGGAGCTGTTTTTT. Amino acids: CSVEEGGFGELFF. The V and J genes are TRBV29-1 and TRBJ2-2; D may be TRBD2 (5 bases). The ends were cut back, 0 bases at V and 7 bases at J, with 9 bases in the middle. CDR3 size: 13 residues. Germline assignment: CDR1 SQVTM and CDR2 ANQGSEA.

The chain has TRBV9 and TRBJ1-2; no firm D call. CDR1 and CDR2 from the germline V gene are SGDLS and YYNGEE. The ends were cut back, 0 bases at V and 5 bases at J, with 11 bases in the middle. This CDR3 is built from 14 residues. CDR3 amino acids: CASSVEGIGYGYTF. CDR3 nucleotide sequence: TGTGCCAGCAGCGTAGAAGGGATAGGATATGGCTACACCTTC. The whole variable domain, remainder taken from reference TRBV9 and TRBJ1-2, is DSGVTQTPKHLITATGQRVTLRCSPRSGDLSVYWYQQSLDQGLQFLIQYYNGEERAKGNILERFSAQQFPDLHSELNLSSLELGDSALYFCASSVEGIGYGYTFGSGTRLTVV.

The gene calls are TRBV28 and TRBJ2-7, with D possibly called TRBD1 or TRBD2 (5 bases each). CDR1 and CDR2 (germline): MDHEN, SYDVKM. The germline V and J ends were trimmed by 4 bases and 2 bases, with 18 bases remaining between them. The CDR3 covers 16 residues. The CDR3 spells CASSSASGTLTYEQYF. The CDR3 coding sequence is TGTGCCAGCAGTTCAGCCTCCGGGACGTTAACCTACGAGCAGTACTTC.

The chain is built from TRBV7-9 and TRBJ2-1, with TRBD2 matching over 15 bases. V dropped 4 bases and J dropped 9; count of bases not matched to a gene: 7. Germline assignment: CDR1 SEHNR and CDR2 FQNEAQ (reference sequence). This CDR3 contains 16 residues. The CDR3 loop reads CASSSGTSGRWGEQFF. Here the CDR3 DNA reads TGTGCCAGCAGCTCCGGGACTAGCGGGAGGTGGGGTGAGCAGTTCTTC. The variable domain in full, with the rest retrieved from reference TRBV7-9 and TRBJ2-1, is DTGVSQNPRHKITKRGQNVTFRCDPISEHNRLYWYRQTLGQGPEFLTYFQNEAQLEKSRLLSDRFSAERPKGSFSTLEIQRTEQGDSAMYLCASSSGTSGRWGEQFFGPGTRLTVL.

The chain joins TRBV7-2 to TRBJ2-1; TRBD2 matches 11 bases. The CDR3 totals 16 residues. Germline CDR1 reads SGHTA; CDR2 reads FQGNSA. V dropped 6 bases and J dropped 7; count of bases not matched to a gene: 11. The CDR3 loop reads CASRRGGTSGENEQFF. Written as DNA, the CDR3 is TGTGCCAGCAGACGGGGGGGGACTAGCGGAGAGAATGAGCAGTTCTTC. Full variable domain (outside the CDR3, taken from reference TRBV7-2 and TRBJ2-1): GAGVSQSPSNKVTEKGKDVELRCDPISGHTALYWYRQSLGQGLEFLIYFQGNSAPDKSGLPSDRFSAERTGGSVSTLTIQRTQQEDSAVYLCASRRGGTSGENEQFFGPGTRLTVL.